This T cell receptor beta chain was identified in a study of memory CD4+ T cells and cytomegalovirus serostatus. For the study at large: Of the healthy Belgian adults, 9 were CMV seropositive and 20 to 30 seronegative.

This CDR3 is built from 19 residues. The germline CDR1 and CDR2 sequences are SGHDT and YYEEEE. V shed 4 bases and J 5 bases; nucleotides not matched to a gene: 20. Libraries were prepared by immunoSEQ multiplex PCR; TCRdb keeps only in-frame clonotypes and omits some of them. The sample lists under 50,000 clones, roughly 80% occurring once. The sort gate was single viable CD3+CD4+CD8-CD45RO+ cells for memory CD4+ T cells. Specimen: memory CD4+ T cells from blood. The rearrangement links TRBV5-6 to TRBJ2-3; 9 bases fit TRBD2. This receptor was identified in an adult in good health and CMV-seronegative. DNA of the CDR3: TGTGCCAGCAGCCCCACGAGGTCCTGGCGGGGGGGCCGTGAAGATACGCAGTATTTT. It is translated as CASSPTRSWRGGREDTQYF.